The T cell receptor beta chain under discussion was sequenced for a study of PD-1 blockade in classical Hodgkin lymphoma. Following autologous stem cell transplantation, relapse occurred in every patient, and exposure to brentuximab vedotin varied. Study-wide points: Diversity similar to that of newly diagnosed patients was seen at baseline in complete responders. Initiation of nivolumab under 1 year after ASCT led to exclusion of patients.

The germline gives CDR1 MNHNS, CDR2 SASEGT. The CDR3 extends over 15 amino acids. With 1 base removed from V and 2 bases from J, the gap between germline ends came to 12 bases. The data were produced by immunoSEQ multiplex PCR, yet TCRdb's version contains in-frame clones alone and is incomplete. The table includes tens of thousands of clones, more than 80% detected once. With respect to this clone: Its target is not known.

This TCR was sampled from a human donor with classical Hodgkin lymphoma. The source was peripheral blood mononuclear cells (PBMCs), collected at baseline. This chain connects TRBV6-1 to TRBJ2-7; unclear D gene. This chain's CDR3 is CASSEGKGRTYEQYF. In DNA, the CDR3 is TGTGCCAGCAGTGAAGGAAAGGGCAGGACCTACGAGCAGTACTTC.